This TCR beta chain was sequenced in a study of T cells in localized non-small cell lung cancer. Study-level results: Those with higher blood T cell density had longer overall survival. Among the tissues sampled, uninvolved adjacent lung had the highest T cell clonality, above tumor. Heterogeneity within the tumor remains possible, as just one region underwent sequencing. When the top 100 tumor clones were examined, a median about 60 of them also appeared in the adjacent lung, which was paired and uninvolved.

V lost 4 bases, J lost 2 bases, and 13 bases lay in between. The CDR3 consists of 15 residues. Germline loops: CDR1 SGDLS, CDR2 YYNGEE. Sequencing was performed with immunoSEQ multiplex PCR; in TCRdb, only in-frame clones are kept and a portion is missing. This sample has tens of thousands of clones, with 84% found just once. On this clone: Its antigen remains unidentified.

The chain combines TRBV9 with TRBJ2-1; D uncertain. The TCR comes from a man aged 35-75 years with stage I lung adenocarcinoma. This specimen was peripheral blood, taken before any cancer treatment. The chain's CDR3 is CASSPFWSTYNEQFF. DNA of the CDR3: TGTGCCAGCAGCCCCTTTTGGAGCACCTACAATGAGCAGTTCTTC.